Listed here is a single T cell receptor beta chain. The germline V and J ends were trimmed by 5 bases and 0 bases, with 4 bases remaining between them. This CDR3 region has 12 residues. The data were obtained in a study of T cell responses to AZD1222 COVID-19 vaccine. Assay used: immunoSEQ multiplex PCR; TCRdb lists only in-frame clones, some missing. The sample consists of 130,000 to 150,000 clones, about 86% of them appearing once. The sequence derives from an adult who received the AZD1222 COVID-19 vaccine. The V gene is TRBV12-3 or TRBV12-4, the J gene TRBJ1-2, with unresolved D. The sample here was peripheral blood, taken 28 days after the second AZD1222 dose. CDR3 loop: CASSVPNYGYTF. CDR3 DNA sequence: TGTGCCAGCAGTGTACCTAACTATGGCTACACCTTC.